The TCR beta chain described here comes from a study of identical twins. Broader study findings: The models systematically underestimated how much out-of-frame TCR alpha was shared in monozygotic twins.

For this clonotype: Its cognate antigen is unknown.

TCRdb fed the 5' RACE reads into MiXCR, producing one record per CDR3 protein. The sample contains nearly 650,000 distinct CDR3 sequences, roughly 7.2% of which appear only once. Germline assignment: CDR1 MGHRA and CDR2 YSYEKL. CDR3 length: 15 residues. V gave up 0 bases and J gave up 2 bases, with 10 bases separating them. These data are also associated with another study on yellow fever vaccine responses in identical twins.

Specimen: PBMCs. The TCR was taken from a woman younger than 30 in good health. This chain connects TRBV4-1 to TRBJ1-2; tentative D call: TRBD1 (5 bases). The CDR3 loop is CASSQDWGGNYGYTF. CDR3 nucleotide sequence: TGCGCCAGCAGCCAAGATTGGGGGGGGAACTATGGCTACACCTTC.